This T cell receptor beta chain derives from a study of follicular helper T cells after annual influenza vaccination (dated 2017 in TCRdb). As for the study more broadly: Blood was collected on days 0, 7 and 28 after each seasonal influenza vaccination. One week after vaccination, a second recruited cohort of about eleven subjects (Table S1) displayed a similar ICOS+CD38+ cTfh response. Multi-year samples were available for six subjects, with four spanning two vaccination seasons and two spanning three seasons. To study recall of cTfh clones, some subjects were followed through successive annual vaccinations in the 2013-2014, 2014-2015 and 2015-2016 seasons. The 2013-2014 samples were cryopreserved, while the 2015 samples were processed right after collection.

The method was the immunoSEQ multiplex PCR assay. Adaptive Biotechnologies handled the TCRB amplification, library preparation, sequencing and preliminary bioinformatics at Survey level resolution. TCRB sequencing used multiplex PCR amplification of genomic DNA from sorted cTfh populations. On the study's bioinformatics: Clonality was calculated in R as 1 minus normalized Shannon entropy, and the Gini index was calculated with the R package ineq. The overlap score was defined as the summed counts of shared sequences divided by the total counts of all sequences in both compared samples. Fisher's exact test, with an assumed theoretical repertoire of 10^7 TCRB sequences, was used to assess the significance of shared clonotypes. In its TCRdb copy, this immuneACCESS table keeps in-frame sequences only and misses some clones. Where compared with another copy, unresolved V genes explain less than half of these, and the others have no known cause. That table supplies the V and J calls and clone size; D and trimming were determined from the DNA. Counted in this sample were around 400 clones; roughly 69% of them appeared once. Roughly an eighth of the sample goes to the ten largest clones.

With respect to this clone: Its antigen has not been determined. Base qualities are not provided; no much larger clone lies one nucleotide away.

For CDR1 and CDR2, the germline V gene (reference sequence) lists SEHNR and FQNEAQ. Its CDR3 holds 14 amino acids, cysteine through phenylalanine. The sequence is cut down to CDR3 DNA, 42 bases in frame from base 1. V was cut back by 1 base and J by 4 bases, leaving a gap of 11 bases between them. The time point label here, explained by the study, means: 2014-2015 season, 7 days after vaccination. Adults were given seasonal inactivated influenza vaccine (Fluvarix), and sorted blood CD4 subsets were followed by TCRB sequencing before and after vaccination. To be eligible, subjects had to live in the community and must not have received influenza vaccine in the previous 6 months. Influenza vaccine contraindications, substance abuse, HIV/AIDS, active malignancy, immunomodulatory medication and active illness such as respiratory infection were included among the exclusion criteria. Between about 40 and 100 mL of blood was sampled per time point. Non-naive CD4+CXCR5+PD-1+ cells were defined as circulating Tfh and were sorted into ICOS+CD38+ and ICOS-CD38- fractions. Ficoll-Paque PLUS or SepMate separation was used to isolate PBMC. Cell subsets were sorted from PBMC on a BD FACS Aria before DNA extraction.

The research as a whole found: ICOS+CD38+ cTfh clonality correlated with the frequency of that population, and its change correlated with the change in circulating plasmablast frequency. Day 7 ICOS+CD38+ clones were most often found later in ICOS-CD38- cTfh, suggesting that subset may serve as a memory reservoir. With successive annual vaccinations, a recurrent oligoclonal ICOS+CD38+ cTfh response was recalled, and this response contained tetramer and AIM influenza-specific clonotypes. Because only about 9.5-22% of the analyzed cells gave productive TCRB sequences, there was no way to sample rare clonotypes.

The clonotype was recovered from an adult who received the influenza vaccine. The chain is assembled from TRBV7-9 and TRBJ2-7; the D gene is unclear. The sample was CXCR5+ CD38+ circulating T follicular helper cells from blood, taken 7 days after influenza vaccination. This specimen's cell subset or site label, interpreted: circulating Tfh, non-naive CD4+CXCR5+PD-1+ (ICOS+CD38+ or ICOS-CD38-). CDR3 sequence: CASSLEARRYEQYF. The DNA is TGTGCCAGCAGCTTAGAGGCTCGCCGGTACGAGCAGTACTTC.